This T cell receptor (beta chain) is from a study of blood T cell repertoires in COVID-19. The wider study: The United States, Italy and Spain supplied acute and convalescent COVID-19 samples. T cells, B-cell-depleted T cells, or PBMCs supplied cDNA or gDNA.

This CDR3 region has 14 residues. The V gene's germline CDR1 is SEHNR and CDR2 FQNEAQ (reference sequence). V lost 1 base and J lost 9; bases outside the gene matches: 6. Under the authors' procedure: For nucleated cells, counts were estimated from reference gene primer amplification. Here immunoSEQ multiplex PCR was the method, and the copy in TCRdb shows in-frame clones only, minus some. The D gene and trimming were derived from the DNA, and the V and J assignments and clone size from that table. Among about 220,000 clones listed, 80% to 90% were seen once. What was sequenced was peripheral blood. This sequence joins TRBV7-9 and TRBJ1-3; 7 nucleotides match TRBD1. The clonotype was recovered from a woman aged 60-75 years who had recovered from COVID-19. The CDR3 nucleotides read TGTGCCAGCAGCTTAGTGACAGGGTACAGCACCATATATTTT. This encodes CASSLVTGYSTIYF.